The rows below give T cell receptor beta chains drawn from one sample of a study of T cell responses to AZD1222 COVID-19 vaccine. Only in-frame clones appear in the TCRdb table, and some are missing; sequencing was by immunoSEQ multiplex PCR. The sample records about 130,000 clones, about four fifths being singletons. Sequencing was performed on peripheral blood, taken on day 0 of AZD1222 vaccination. The receptor source for this set is an adult in good health. The CDR3 runs from the conserved cysteine through the conserved F or W. The D gene is left open where the match is weak. The size of a clone is reported for some rows only, either as once, few or many, or as a class for expanded clones.

CASSPGTIQPQHF,TGTGCCAGCTCACCAGGGACTATACAGCCCCAGCATTTT,TRBV18,NA,TRBJ1-5,NA
CASSLNRRSSTDTQYF,TGTGCCAGCAGCTTAAACCGCAGGTCTAGCACAGATACGCAGTATTTT,TRBV7-3,NA,TRBJ2-3,NA
CASSLDASGTTDTQYF,TGCGCCAGCAGCTTGGATGCTAGCGGTACCACAGATACGCAGTATTTT,TRBV5-1,TRBD2,TRBJ2-3,NA
CASRVVGPGGGYSFF,TGTGCCAGCAGAGTTGTGGGGCCCGGGGGGGGTTATTCTTTCTTT,TRBV28,NA,TRBJ1-1,NA
CAWSGDRWGQPQHF,TGTGCCTGGAGCGGAGACAGGTGGGGTCAGCCCCAGCATTTT,TRBV30,NA,TRBJ1-5,NA
CASSLGQDYEQYF,TGTGCCAGCAGCTTGGGACAGGACTACGAGCAGTACTTC,TRBV5-4,NA,TRBJ2-7,NA
CASRYGVEYGGYTF,TGTGCCAGCAGATACGGAGTGGAGTATGGGGGCTACACCTTC,TRBV28,NA,TRBJ1-2,NA
CASGVGRASSSNQPQHF,TGTGCCAGCGGGGTGGGCAGGGCCTCCTCTAGCAATCAGCCCCAGCATTTT,TRBV7-8,NA,TRBJ1-5,many
CATSKTTGGRRSDTQYF,TGTGCCACCAGCAAAACCACAGGGGGCCGGAGATCAGATACGCAGTATTTT,TRBV15,TRBD1,TRBJ2-3,NA
CASSAQSSNQPQHF,TGTGCCAGCAGCGCGCAGTCTAGCAATCAGCCCCAGCATTTT,TRBV7-2,NA,TRBJ1-5,NA
CASSADTGELFF,TGTGCCAGCTCCGCGGACACCGGGGAGCTGTTTTTT,TRBV18,NA,TRBJ2-2,NA
CASSGVNSNQPQHF,TGTGCCAGCAGTGGTGTTAATAGCAATCAGCCCCAGCATTTT,TRBV2,NA,TRBJ1-5,NA
CASSPWTSTTDTQYF,TGTGCCAGCAGTCCGTGGACTAGCACCACAGATACGCAGTATTTT,TRBV11-2,TRBD2,TRBJ2-3,few
CASGLSTGTGIYNEQFF,TGTGCTAGTGGTTTGTCCACCGGGACAGGAATCTACAATGAGCAGTTCTTC,TRBV12-5,TRBD1,TRBJ2-1,NA
CASSYGTSGGALHIGELFF,TGTGCCAGCAGCTACGGGACTAGCGGGGGGGCCCTTCATATCGGGGAGCTGTTTTTT,TRBV13,TRBD2,TRBJ2-2,NA
CASSLLAGIHNEQFF,TGTGCCAGCAGTTTACTAGCGGGTATTCATAATGAGCAGTTCTTC,TRBV25-1,TRBD2,TRBJ2-1,NA
CATPQPGASGGTDTQYF,TGTGCCACACCACAACCAGGGGCTAGCGGGGGTACAGATACGCAGTATTTT,TRBV11-3,TRBD2,TRBJ2-3,NA
CASLLGGWDTEAFF,TGTGCCAGTTTGCTCGGGGGCTGGGACACTGAAGCTTTCTTT,TRBV6-5,NA,TRBJ1-1,NA
CASSELDRGPYF,TGTGCCAGCAGTGAACTGGACAGGGGGCCGTACTTC,TRBV2,TRBD1,TRBJ2-4,NA
CASSLRLNTEAFF,TGTGCCAGCAGCTTAAGATTGAACACTGAAGCTTTCTTT,TRBV5-5,NA,TRBJ1-1,NA
CASSPQGGAGTDTQYF,TGTGCCAGCAGTCCCCAGGGGGGGGCTGGCACAGATACGCAGTATTTT,TRBV6-2/TRBV6-3,NA,TRBJ2-3,NA
CASSYRVYGYTF,TGTGCCAGCAGCTACAGAGTCTATGGCTACACCTTC,TRBV3-1/TRBV3-2,NA,TRBJ1-2,NA
CASSTRTGGHYGYTF,TGTGCCAGTAGTACCCGGACAGGGGGCCACTATGGCTACACCTTC,TRBV19,TRBD1,TRBJ1-2,NA
CAWSLDSKDGYTF,TGTGCCTGGAGCTTGGACAGTAAGGATGGCTACACCTTC,TRBV30,NA,TRBJ1-2,NA
CASSSNRVPGNTIYF,TGTGCCAGCAGTTCAAACAGGGTCCCTGGAAACACCATATATTTT,TRBV27,NA,TRBJ1-3,once
CASSLGGLNSPLHF,TGTGCCAGCAGTTTAGGGGGGTTGAATTCACCCCTCCACTTT,TRBV28,NA,TRBJ1-6,once
CAISESGASSETQYF,TGTGCCATCAGTGAGTCCGGTGCGAGTTCAGAGACCCAGTACTTC,TRBV10-3,NA,TRBJ2-5,NA
CASSQDRAQGPFYF,TGCGCCAGCAGCCAAGATCGGGCACAGGGACCTTTTTACTTC,TRBV4-1,NA,TRBJ2-7,NA
CASSDRHYGYTF,TGTGCCAGCAGCGACAGACACTATGGCTACACCTTC,TRBV12-3/TRBV12-4,NA,TRBJ1-2,few
CASSQVTGINIQYF,TGTGCCAGCAGCCAGGTGACAGGGATAAACATTCAGTACTTC,TRBV3-1/TRBV3-2,TRBD1,TRBJ2-4,NA
CASSASGLSSGNTIYF,TGTGCCAGCAGCGCCAGTGGACTGAGCTCTGGAAACACCATATATTTT,TRBV9,NA,TRBJ1-3,NA
CASSSSRENTEAFF,TGTGCCAGCAGTTCTTCAAGGGAGAACACTGAAGCTTTCTTT,TRBV2,NA,TRBJ1-1,NA
CASSQGARVQPQHF,TGTGCCAGCAGCCAAGGGGCTAGGGTTCAGCCCCAGCATTTT,TRBV3-1/TRBV3-2,NA,TRBJ1-5,NA
CASSINRPQGPDEQFF,TGTGCCAGTAGTATTAACCGACCTCAGGGGCCTGATGAGCAGTTCTTC,TRBV19,NA,TRBJ2-1,NA
CASSLGGSGNTIYF,TGTGCCAGCAGCTTAGGGGGCTCTGGAAACACCATATATTTT,TRBV7-2,NA,TRBJ1-3,NA
CASSSRQGREKLFF,TGTGCCAGCAGTTCCCGACAGGGCCGGGAAAAACTGTTTTTT,TRBV6-5,TRBD1,TRBJ1-4,NA
CATRSVVWGYTF,TGTGCCACCAGATCCGTCGTATGGGGCTACACCTTC,TRBV10-3,NA,TRBJ1-2,NA
CASSQDRGRMNEQFF,TGTGCCAGCAGTCAGGACAGGGGGCGGATGAATGAGCAGTTCTTC,TRBV28,TRBD1,TRBJ2-1,NA
CASSQDSSGGANEQFF,TGTGCCAGCAGCCAAGATTCCAGCGGGGGGGCAAATGAGCAGTTCTTC,TRBV3-1/TRBV3-2,TRBD2,TRBJ2-1,NA
CASSFGDEQFF,TGTGCCAGCAGTTTCGGAGATGAGCAGTTCTTC,TRBV12-3/TRBV12-4,NA,TRBJ2-1,NA
CASSQHAPTNTEAFF,TGTGCCAGCAGCCAACATGCGCCCACGAACACTGAAGCTTTCTTT,TRBV3-1/TRBV3-2,NA,TRBJ1-1,few
CASSVDPGQGVNTEAFF,TGTGCCAGCAGCGTAGACCCGGGACAGGGGGTCAACACTGAAGCTTTCTTT,TRBV9,TRBD1,TRBJ1-1,once
CASSVSVGQANTEAFF,TGTGCCAGCAGCGTCAGCGTCGGCCAGGCGAACACTGAAGCTTTCTTT,TRBV5-4,NA,TRBJ1-1,NA
CASSIEPGANYGYTF,TGTGCCAGTAGTATAGAACCCGGGGCAAACTATGGCTACACCTTC,TRBV19,NA,TRBJ1-2,NA